Listed below are T cell receptor beta chains from one sample, sequenced in a study of shared T cell receptors in the human thymus. The data were produced by immunoSEQ multiplex PCR, yet TCRdb's version contains in-frame clones alone and is incomplete. The sample yields hundreds of thousands of clones, roughly 74% seen once. The sample also formed part of further work on human thymus T cells.

Sequenced material: thymocytes. Receptors were obtained from a boy less than two years old with a congenital heart defect. Each CDR3 is given with its conserved first and last residue. D genes are given only for firm matches. Clone size is stated in some rows and not others, as once, few, many or a class when expanded.

TRBD1	-	TRBV7-8	TRBJ2-4	TGTGCCAGCAGCCCCGGGACAGGGACCATTCAGTACTTC	CASSPGTGTIQYF
TRBD1	-	TRBV11-2	TRBJ1-3	TGTGCCAGCAGCTTAGCCAGGGGGACAGGAAACACCATATATTTT	CASSLARGTGNTIYF
TRBD2	-	TRBV4-1	TRBJ2-3	TGCGCCAGCAGCCAAGACGGGCGGGAGGGCCAAAGTGCTAGCACAGATACGCAGTATTTT	CASSQDGREGQSASTDTQYF
-	-	TRBV18	TRBJ1-1	TGTGCCAGCTCATCACCGCCCGGGGTGGGTCTCTGGACTGAAGCTTTCTTT	CASSSPPGVGLWTEAFF
-	-	TRBV30	TRBJ2-7	TGTGCCTGGAAAGTGGCGGGACCAAGCTCCTACGAGCAGTACTTC	CAWKVAGPSSYEQYF
TRBD1	few	TRBV30	TRBJ1-2	TGTGCCTGGGGCCCCCTCTCAAGGGGACAGGGGGAAAACTATGGCTACACCTTC	CAWGPLSRGQGENYGYTF
TRBD2	few	TRBV6-4	TRBJ2-5	TGTGCCAGCAGTCCCCGGGGGGAGCGAGAGACCCAGTACTTC	CASSPRGERETQYF
-	-	TRBV5-8	TRBJ1-1	TGTGCCAGCAGCGGAACAGTGAGGGTGAACACTGAAGCTTTCTTT	CASSGTVRVNTEAFF
TRBD2	-	TRBV4-1	TRBJ2-7	TGCGCCAGCAGCCAAGAGGCGGCTAGCGGGAAACACTACGAGCAGTACTTC	CASSQEAASGKHYEQYF
-	-	TRBV6-5	TRBJ2-5	TGTGCCAGCAGTTACTCGGGGGGAGCGCGACAAGAGACCCAGTACTTC	CASSYSGGARQETQYF
-	-	TRBV19	TRBJ1-5	TGTGCCAGTAGTAAGCGGGGGGAGGGAAGCAATCAGCCCCAGCATTTT	CASSKRGEGSNQPQHF
TRBD2	-	TRBV4-3	TRBJ2-3	TGCGCCAGCAGCCAAGATCTAGCGGGACTTACAGATACGCAGTATTTT	CASSQDLAGLTDTQYF
TRBD1	-	TRBV4-2	TRBJ2-3	TGTGCCAGCAAACGACAGGGGACGAGTGGCACAGATACGCAGTATTTT	CASKRQGTSGTDTQYF
-	few	TRBV10-3	TRBJ2-3	TGTGCCATCAGTGAGTTCAAAGCGGACACAGATACGCAGTATTTT	CAISEFKADTDTQYF
-	-	TRBV5-1	TRBJ2-7	TGCGCCAGCAGGGGGATAGGGGGTTCCTCCTACGAGCAGTACTTC	CASRGIGGSSYEQYF
TRBD1	-	TRBV28	TRBJ2-1	TGTGCCAGCAGTTTCCCGGGACAGGGCTACAATGAGCAGTTCTTC	CASSFPGQGYNEQFF
TRBD2	-	TRBV12-5	TRBJ2-2	TGTGCTAGTGGTTTGGCGCGCGGGGGACGCAACACCGGGGAGCTGTTTTTT	CASGLARGGRNTGELFF
TRBD2	few	TRBV4-3	TRBJ2-1	TGCGCCAGCAGCCAGGGGGAAGCGGGAGGTGTTGAGCAGTTCTTC	CASSQGEAGGVEQFF
TRBD1	-	TRBV15	TRBJ1-2	TGTGCCACCAGCAAAACCGGGACAGGGGCTAACTATGGCTACACCTTC	CATSKTGTGANYGYTF
-	-	TRBV4-1	TRBJ2-7	TGCGCCAGCAGCCCTCTCGGAACAGGGCGGGCGGAGCAGTACTTC	CASSPLGTGRAEQYF
-	-	TRBV7-9	TRBJ2-7	TGTGCCAGCAGCTTAGTCCCAGGGCCGGATGAAAAGCAGTACTTC	CASSLVPGPDEKQYF
TRBD2	-	TRBV4-2	TRBJ2-2	TGTGCCAGCAGCCAAGGCCCTAGCGGGGGGAACACCGGGGAGCTGTTTTTT	CASSQGPSGGNTGELFF
-	-	TRBV29-1	TRBJ2-5	TGCAGCGTTGCCGAGAACGAAGAGACCCAGTACTTC	CSVAENEETQYF
-	-	TRBV18	TRBJ2-7	TGTGCCAGCTCACCACCGGGGAGACGGCCCTCCTACGAGCAGTACTTC	CASSPPGRRPSYEQYF
TRBD1	-	TRBV6-1	TRBJ2-4	TGTGCCAGCAGTGTGCCAGGGGGCATTGGCAAAAACATTCAGTACTTC	CASSVPGGIGKNIQYF
TRBD1	-	TRBV15	TRBJ2-7	TGTGCCACCAGCAGAGTAGTCCTACGGACAGGATACTACGAGCAGTACTTC	CATSRVVLRTGYYEQYF
TRBD1	-	TRBV30	TRBJ2-6	TGTGCCTGGAGCCGTGACAGGGAGAGCTCTGGGGCCAACGTCCTGACTTTC	CAWSRDRESSGANVLTF
TRBD1	-	TRBV29-1	TRBJ1-2	TGCAGCGTTGTGGAGGGACAGGGGAACTATGGCTACACCTTC	CSVVEGQGNYGYTF
-	-	TRBV30	TRBJ2-7	TGTGCCTGGAGCCCTAGGGGCTGGAAACGATACGAGCAGTACTTC	CAWSPRGWKRYEQYF
-	-	TRBV6-5	TRBJ2-3	TGTGCCAGCAGTTACTCGAAACTCGGGAGTGCAGATACGCAGTATTTT	CASSYSKLGSADTQYF
TRBD1	few	TRBV5-4	TRBJ2-7	TGTGCCAGCAGTCGGGACAGGGGAGGGTCCTACGAGCAGTACTTC	CASSRDRGGSYEQYF
TRBD1	-	TRBV4-3	TRBJ2-5	TGCGCCAGCAGCCAAGAGATGGGACAGGGCCAAGAGACCCAGTACTTC	CASSQEMGQGQETQYF
TRBD1	-	TRBV6-1	TRBJ1-2	TGTGCCAGCAGTGCGGCAGGGGGCTATGGCTACACCTTC	CASSAAGGYGYTF
-	-	TRBV19	TRBJ2-3	TGTGCCAGTAAGGAGGGCGGATGGGGCACAGATACGCAGTATTTT	CASKEGGWGTDTQYF
TRBD2	-	TRBV30	TRBJ2-1	TGTGCCTGGAGGGATAGGACTAGCGAGAGTTTCCCCTCCTACAATGAGCAGTTCTTC	CAWRDRTSESFPSYNEQFF
TRBD1	-	TRBV5-1	TRBJ2-7	TGCGCCAGCAGCTTGGGGACAGGGGAGTACGAGCAGTACTTC	CASSLGTGEYEQYF
-	-	TRBV4-3	TRBJ2-1	TGCGCCAGCAGCCAGGAAGGGGGTAGTTACAATGAGCAGTTCTTC	CASSQEGGSYNEQFF
-	-	TRBV6-6	TRBJ2-7	TGTGCCAGCAGCCCCTCCCCCTCCTACGAGCAGTACTTC	CASSPSPSYEQYF
-	once	TRBV4-3	TRBJ2-1	TGCGCCAGCAGCCAGGGTGACGGGGGCTCCTACAATGAGCAGTTCTTC	CASSQGDGGSYNEQFF
-	-	TRBV28	TRBJ2-7	TGTGCCAGCAGTTGGCCCAACTCCTACGAGCAGTACTTC	CASSWPNSYEQYF
-	-	TRBV27	TRBJ2-7	TGTGCCAGCTGCCCCGGGGGAGCTCCCAGGGACGAGCAGTACTTC	CASCPGGAPRDEQYF
-	-	TRBV29-1	TRBJ1-2	TGCAGCGTTGAACCCCGAGACGGAGATGGCTACACCTTC	CSVEPRDGDGYTF
TRBD1	-	TRBV5-1	TRBJ2-5	TGCGCCAGCAGCTTGCCACCGGGACAGCTTTTGGGAGAGACCCAGTACTTC	CASSLPPGQLLGETQYF
TRBD1	-	TRBV5-6	TRBJ2-5	TGTGCCAGCAGCTTCCGGGACAGGGCCGTCGAGACCCAGTACTTC	CASSFRDRAVETQYF
-	-	TRBV5-6	TRBJ2-4	TGTGCCAGCAGTGTAGCCCCGAGGAACATTCAGTACTTC	CASSVAPRNIQYF
TRBD1	-	TRBV15	TRBJ2-7	TGTGCCACCAGCATACGTGGGACAGGGGCGGCCTACGAGCAGTACTTC	CATSIRGTGAAYEQYF
-	-	TRBV30	TRBJ2-5	TGTGCCTGGACGGATCAGGGGTTCCAAGAGACCCAGTACTTC	CAWTDQGFQETQYF
-	-	TRBV23-1	TRBJ1-2	TGCGCCAGCAGAGGATACAGGGTAGCTAACTATGGCTACACCTTC	CASRGYRVANYGYTF
-	-	TRBV19	TRBJ1-5	TGTGCCAGTAGTATGCCCCCCGGGAATCAGCCCCAGCATTTT	CASSMPPGNQPQHF
TRBD2	-	TRBV4-2	TRBJ2-1	TGTGCCAGCAGCCACGGAGAAGTGGCGTCCCCAGAACTAGCGGACTTTAGGGATGAGCAGTTCTTC	CASSHGEVASPELADFRDEQFF
-	-	TRBV21-1	TRBJ2-7	TGTGCCAGCAGCAAAGCGCTTCAGGCACTTCCCTACGAGCAGTACTTC	CASSKALQALPYEQYF
TRBD2	few	TRBV4-1	TRBJ2-1	TGCGCCAGCAGCCGACCACTAGCGGGGAGAGGAAATGAGCAGTTCTTC	CASSRPLAGRGNEQFF
-	-	TRBV25-1	TRBJ2-7	TGTGCCAGCAGTGGGCTAGGTGGCTACGAGCAGTACTTC	CASSGLGGYEQYF
TRBD1	-	TRBV6-6	TRBJ2-2	TGTGCCAGCACTATACAGGGGGGTCATACCGGGGAGCTGTTTTTT	CASTIQGGHTGELFF
-	-	TRBV30	TRBJ2-1	TGTGCCTGGAGTGTTGTGGGAGTAGGCAATGAGCAGTTCTTC	CAWSVVGVGNEQFF
TRBD2	-	TRBV2	TRBJ2-7	TGTGCCAGCAGGGAACGGGGGTCTAGCGGAGCCTACGAGCAGTACTTC	CASRERGSSGAYEQYF
-	-	TRBV4-3	TRBJ2-5	TGCGCCAGCAGCCAAGACCGGTTTAAGGCTAGCCCACAAGAGACCCAGTACTTC	CASSQDRFKASPQETQYF
-	-	TRBV28	TRBJ1-1	TGTGCCAGCACCCTGGGGGGGGAAGCTTTCTTT	CASTLGGEAFF